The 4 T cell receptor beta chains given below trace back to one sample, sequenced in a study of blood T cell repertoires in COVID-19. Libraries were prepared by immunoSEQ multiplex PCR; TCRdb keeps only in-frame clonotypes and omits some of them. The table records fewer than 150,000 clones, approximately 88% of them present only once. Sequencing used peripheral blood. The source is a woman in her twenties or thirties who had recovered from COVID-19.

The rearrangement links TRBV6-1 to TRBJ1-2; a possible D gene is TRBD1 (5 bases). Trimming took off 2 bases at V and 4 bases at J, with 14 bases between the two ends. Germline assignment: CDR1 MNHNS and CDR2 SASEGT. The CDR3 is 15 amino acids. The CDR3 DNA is TGTGCCAGCAGTGAAAGTCCGACAGAAATCTATGGCTACACCTTC. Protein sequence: CASSESPTEIYGYTF.

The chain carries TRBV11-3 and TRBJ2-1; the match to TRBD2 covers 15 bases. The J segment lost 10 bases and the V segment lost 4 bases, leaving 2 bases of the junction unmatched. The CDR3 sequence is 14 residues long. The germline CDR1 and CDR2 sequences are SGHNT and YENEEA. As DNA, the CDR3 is TGTGCCAGCAGCTCCGGGACTAGCGGGGGGGAGCAGTTCTTC. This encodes CASSSGTSGGEQFF.

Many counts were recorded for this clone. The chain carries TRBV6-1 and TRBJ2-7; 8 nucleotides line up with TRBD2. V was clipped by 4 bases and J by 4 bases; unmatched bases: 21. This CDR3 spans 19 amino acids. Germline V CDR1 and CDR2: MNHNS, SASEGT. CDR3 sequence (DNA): TGTGCCAGCAGTGCCTCTCGGGGACTAGTGATTGGCTCTGGATACGAGCAGTACTTC. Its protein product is CASSASRGLVIGSGYEQYF.

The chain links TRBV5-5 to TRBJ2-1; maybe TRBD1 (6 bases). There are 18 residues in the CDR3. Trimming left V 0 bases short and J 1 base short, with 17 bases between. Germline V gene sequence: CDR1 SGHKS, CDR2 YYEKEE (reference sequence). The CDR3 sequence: CASSLEGRGTTSYNEQFF. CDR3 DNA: TGTGCCAGCAGCTTGGAGGGTAGGGGGACAACTTCCTACAATGAGCAGTTCTTC.